Shown below are 8 T cell receptor beta chains from a single sample sequenced in a study of patients and donors after allogeneic stem cell transplantation. Via MiXCR, TCRdb re-called the RT-PCR reads, giving one row per CDR3 protein. The sample carries about a million distinct CDR3 sequences, around 17% recorded once. Material: blood, either unsorted or a sorted T cell fraction (not recorded which). The receptors shown here come from a human donor who was either an allogeneic HSCT recipient or a stem cell or donor lymphocyte infusion donor (not recorded which). It is not recorded whose cells these are; they may come from a transplant donor.

The rearrangement joins TRBV27 to TRBJ2-2; 7 bases line up with TRBD1. CDR1 is MNHEY, CDR2 SMNVEV, per germline (reference sequence). CDR3 length: 15 residues. V lost 5 bases and J lost 4; bases outside the gene matches: 7. CDR3 amino acids: CASSQSTGLTGELFF. In nucleotides, the CDR3 is TGTGCCAGCAGTCAATCGACAGGGCTCACCGGGGAGCTGTTTTTT.

The chain has TRBV21-1 and TRBJ2-6; TRBD1, as called in the table, went unchecked against the DNA. TRBV21-1 represents a pseudogene. The CDR3 runs to 17 residues. The CDR3 nucleotides read TGTGCCAGCCTCGCCGGGACAGGGGCCTCTGGGGCCAACGTCCTGACTTTC. Protein product: CASLAGTGASGANVLTF.

The V call is TRBV24-1, the J call TRBJ2-2; maybe TRBD2 (6 bases). V was shortened by 1 base and J by 2 bases, with 10 bases between the two germline ends. Germline V gene lookup returns CDR1 KGHDR and CDR2 SFDVKD. CDR3 length: 16 residues. The CDR3 region is CATSDFPGVNTGELFF. In nucleotides, the CDR3 is TGTGCCACCAGTGATTTCCCGGGAGTTAACACCGGGGAGCTGTTTTTT.

The gene calls are TRBV6-1 and TRBJ2-1, with 10 bases fitting TRBD2. Trimming at V came to 7 bases and at J to 2 bases, leaving 8 bases not matched to a gene. Germline V gene sequence: CDR1 MNHNS, CDR2 SASEGT. The CDR3 extends over 16 amino acids. CDR3 nucleotides: TGTGCCAGCAAACCCACTACTAGCGGGGCCTACAATGAGCAGTTCTTC. Translation gives CASKPTTSGAYNEQFF.

This clonotype was found a few times. V usage is TRBV27 and J usage is TRBJ1-2, with D possibly TRBD1 on 6 matching bases. Per germline, CDR1 MNHEY and CDR2 SMNVEV (reference sequence). The CDR3 contains 15 residues. The germline V and J ends were trimmed by 5 bases and 8 bases, with 21 bases remaining between them. For the CDR3, the DNA is TGTGCCAGCAGTCGACAGGCAAAGGGATTGAAGGGCTACACCTTC. Its protein is CASSRQAKGLKGYTF.

The chain links TRBV6-1 to TRBJ1-3; 9 nucleotides match TRBD1. The CDR3 totals 16 residues. V lost 5 bases and J lost 0; bases outside the gene matches: 5. Germline V CDR1 and CDR2: MNHNS, SASEGT. The CDR3: CASSRTGASSGNTIYF. The CDR3, as DNA: TGTGCCAGCAGTCGGACAGGGGCCAGCTCTGGAAACACCATATATTTT.

This clonotype has just one count. The chain links TRBV12-3 or TRBV12-4 to TRBJ1-2; no firm D call. Trimming cost V 3 bases and J 7 bases, with 15 bases left between them. The CDR3 is made up of 14 amino acids. DNA of the CDR3: TGTGCCAGCAGTTTTCCCGGATTCTGGGGTGGCTACACCTTC. This sequence encodes CASSFPGFWGGYTF.

This clonotype occurred a few times. The chain has TRBV3-1 and TRBJ2-7; D is ambiguous. Germline CDR1 LGHDT, CDR2 YNNKEL (reference sequence). This CDR3 is 11 amino acids long. The V gene lost 4 bases and the J gene lost 7 bases, with 8 bases spanning the gap. DNA of the CDR3: TGTGCCAGCAGCCTAACTCAAGAGCAGTACTTC. Amino acid sequence: CASSLTQEQYF.